This paragraph reports one T cell receptor beta chain. What it recognizes is unknown. The source of the sample is a study of siplizumab effects on memory and regulatory T cells. The study, taken as a whole, reports: Siplizumab significantly reduced alloreactive sequences traceable to unstimulated CD4+ memory cells. Proof of suppressive function in proliferating Tregs from siplizumab cultures was not established.

There are 14 residues in the CDR3. V was pared by 7 bases and J by 0 bases, with 13 bases between. Germline-derived CDR1 and CDR2 are ENHRY and SYGVKD. Each sample yielded about 96,000 assayed TCR templates. Assay: immunoSEQ multiplex PCR; the TCRdb copy retains only in-frame clones and omits some. Among about 97,000 clones listed, 85% to 95% were seen once. The sequenced material came from non-Treg CD4+ T cells sorted from blood. V is TRBV10-3 and J is TRBJ2-7; D is possibly TRBD1 (6 bases). The source of this sequence is a human donor in good health. The CDR3 DNA reads TGTGCCATCAATAGGCAGGGGAGCTCCTACGAGCAGTACTTC. Protein sequence: CAINRQGSSYEQYF.